This T cell receptor (beta chain) was profiled in a study of T cells in Graves' hyperthyroidism and ophthalmopathy (dated by TCRdb to the late 2010s). Broadly, across the study: Peripheral blood was sampled at the time of initial diagnosis, prior to any treatment. A discovery cohort of fewer than 110 patients, roughly 40 with Graves' ophthalmopathy and 55 to 60 with stable Graves' hyperthyroidism, was used to find distinguishing TCR V-J signatures. Whether ophthalmopathy could be predicted prospectively was tested in an independent validation cohort made up of about 18 hyperthyroidism patients plus 17 patients who later progressed to ophthalmopathy. The roughly 99 discovery patients were divided at random into training and test sets in a 7:3 ratio. Thyroid tissue and blood T-cell repertoires from about six Graves' hyperthyroidism patients were also compared in the study. After blood sampling, hyperthyroidism patients were treated with methimazole at a starting dose of 30 mg daily, and ophthalmopathy patients were treated with high-dose intravenous methylprednisolone. The paper describes TCR Vbeta CDR3 sequencing of 140 or so peripheral blood samples, made up of fewer than 50 ophthalmopathy patients, around 78 hyperthyroidism patients and roughly 17 progressor patients.

Many counts were recorded for this clonotype. Its antigen has not been determined. Base qualities are not recorded, but no much larger clone differs from it by a single base. Amplification of TCR beta CDR3 regions was carried out from RNA transcripts. The TCR CDR3 was subjected to a first round of RT-PCR using the HTBI primer set and the Qiagen OneStep RT-PCR kit. Libraries were constructed in a second round of multiplex PCR, after which size selection and purification were carried out. Paired-end sequencing of the libraries was performed with 100 bp reads on an Illumina HiSeq2000. From the authors' description of their analysis: SOAPnuke was used to process the raw data, with reads discarded if the reads contained adapters or uncalled bases, had a mean Phred below 15, or lacked an exact constant-primer or identifier match. COPE v1.2.5 was used to merge the high-quality paired reads, and each unique nucleotide sequence was defined as a clonotype. Clonotypes were aligned to IMGT TRBV, TRBD and TRBJ reference segments using MiTCR v1.1. The analysis was restricted to V-J combinations with a frequency above 0.0001, which together covered approximately 99% of the repertoires. The TCS score was defined as F50 (clonal expansion) divided by E x V (chaos), with BLOSUM62-based TCRdist calculated between CDR3 peptides within each V-J. Welch's t-statistics and random forest reduced 450 to 600 V-J features to roughly 13, which were used in a naive Bayes classifier (R e1071). Clones were called with MiXCR by TCRdb after fastp trimmed the public reads at Q25, and only in-frame beta chains were retained. All rows with the same CDR3 protein become a single entry with the most common DNA and genes. These V and J calls originate from TCRdb's pipeline instead of the authors' own analysis. This sample is represented by 300,000 to 350,000 distinct CDR3 sequences; about 20% of them were singletons. Of the sample, about half is held by the ten largest clones.

General findings and caveats noted by the study authors: Sample size was not statistically predetermined, and blinding of investigators to group allocation was not performed. In cross-validation, a model built on a 13 V-J signature told ophthalmopathy apart from stable hyperthyroidism with under 90% sensitivity and around 83% specificity, and in testing the same model reached 80%/75%. Most expanded thyroid clonotypes (frequency above 0.001) were also detected in blood, a finding suggesting that blood repertoires may reflect thyroid immune responses. During validation, the model predicted progression to ophthalmopathy a median of approximately six months ahead of onset, with roughly 65% sensitivity and 72.22% specificity.

A patient counted as having stable Graves' hyperthyroidism if no progression to ophthalmopathy occurred over 18 months of follow-up. Hyperthyroidism patients were newly diagnosed, had a disease duration of under 2 months, and were aged 18 to 65 years. Any patient with an uncontrolled infection, another autoimmune disease, pregnancy or lactation was excluded. Diagnoses were based on clinical symptoms, serum thyroxine and TRAb, thyroid ultrasound and orbital computed tomography. Ficoll-Paque density gradient centrifugation was used to isolate PBMCs from 9.5 to 10 ml of fresh peripheral blood. Total RNA was extracted with Trizol reagent, and quality was checked on an Agilent 2100 Bioanalyzer. The receptor's source is a woman between 50 and 59 years old with Graves' hyperthyroidism. Sequenced sample: blood.

Read as DNA, the sequence is TGTGCCAGCAGCAACACAGGGTTGGGCTACACCTTC. It specifies CASSNTGLGYTF. Recombination linked TRBV7-2 to TRBJ1-2, with TRBD1 tentatively as D gene (6 bases match). The germline V gene provides CDR1 SGHTA and CDR2 FQGNSA. Measured from the cysteine to the phenylalanine, the CDR3 is 12 residues long. Solely the CDR3 DNA is kept, with 36 bases framed from the first base. Deletion took 5 bases off V and 8 bases off J, with a span of 12 bases between the germline ends.